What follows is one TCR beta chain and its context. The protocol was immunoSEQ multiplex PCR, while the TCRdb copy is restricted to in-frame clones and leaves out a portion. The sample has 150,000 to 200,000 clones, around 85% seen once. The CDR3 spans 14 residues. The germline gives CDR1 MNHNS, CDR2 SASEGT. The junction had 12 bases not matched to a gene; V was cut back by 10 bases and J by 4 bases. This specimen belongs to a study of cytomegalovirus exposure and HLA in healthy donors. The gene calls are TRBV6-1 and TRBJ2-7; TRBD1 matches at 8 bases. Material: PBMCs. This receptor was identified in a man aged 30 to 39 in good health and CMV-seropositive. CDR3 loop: CANGPGTGGYEQYF. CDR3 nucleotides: TGTGCCAACGGCCCCGGGACAGGCGGGTACGAGCAGTACTTC.